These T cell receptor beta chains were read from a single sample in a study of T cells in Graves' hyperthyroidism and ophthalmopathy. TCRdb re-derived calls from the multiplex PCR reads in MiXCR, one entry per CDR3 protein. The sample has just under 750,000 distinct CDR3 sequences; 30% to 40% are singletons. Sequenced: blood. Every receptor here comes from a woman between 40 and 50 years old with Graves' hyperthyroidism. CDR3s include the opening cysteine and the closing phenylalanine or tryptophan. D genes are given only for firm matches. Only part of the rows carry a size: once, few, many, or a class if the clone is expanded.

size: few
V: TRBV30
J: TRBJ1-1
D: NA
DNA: TGTGCCTGGAGCCCTGAAGCTTTCTTT
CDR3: CAWSPEAFF

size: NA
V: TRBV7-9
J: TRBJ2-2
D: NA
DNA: TGTGCCAGCAGCTTATTTTCTGCCGGGGAGCTGTTTTTT
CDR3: CASSLFSAGELFF

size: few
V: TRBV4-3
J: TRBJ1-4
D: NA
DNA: TGCGCCAGCAGCCGCCTACCGCACGGAGCAACTAATGAAAAACTGTTTTTT
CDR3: CASSRLPHGATNEKLFF

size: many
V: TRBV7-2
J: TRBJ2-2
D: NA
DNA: TGTGCCAGCAGCTTAACGATGGCCGGGGAGCTGTTTTTT
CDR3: CASSLTMAGELFF

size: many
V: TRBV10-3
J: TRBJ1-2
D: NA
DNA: TGTGCCATCCACGGGACCTCGGAGGGTGGCTACACCTTC
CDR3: CAIHGTSEGGYTF

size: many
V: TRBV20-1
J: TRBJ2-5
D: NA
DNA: TGCAGTGCTAGCGCCTGGGGCGAGACCCAGTACTTC
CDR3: CSASAWGETQYF

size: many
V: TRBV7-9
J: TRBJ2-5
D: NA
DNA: TGTGCCAGCAGCTCCTTCGGCGAGCAAGAGACCCAGTACTTC
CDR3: CASSSFGEQETQYF

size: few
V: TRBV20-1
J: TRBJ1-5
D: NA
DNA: TGCAGTGCTAGAGATCGAGAAGGCGGGGATAGCAATCAGCCCCAGCATTTT
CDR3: CSARDREGGDSNQPQHF

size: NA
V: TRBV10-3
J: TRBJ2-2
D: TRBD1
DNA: TGTGCCATCACCAAGGGACAGGGCCGGGAGCTGTTTTTT
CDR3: CAITKGQGRELFF

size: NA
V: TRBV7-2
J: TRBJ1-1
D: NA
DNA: TGTGCCAGCAGCCCCCTAGCGGGAGCTTTCTTT
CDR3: CASSPLAGAFF

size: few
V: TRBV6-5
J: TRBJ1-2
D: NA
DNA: TGTGCCAGCAGTTACGAGAGGGTCTATGGCTACACCTTC
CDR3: CASSYERVYGYTF

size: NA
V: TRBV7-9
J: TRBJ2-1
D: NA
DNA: TGTGCCAGCAGCCACGGACTTTTAGTTTACTCGTACAATGAGCAGTTCTTC
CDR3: CASSHGLLVYSYNEQFF

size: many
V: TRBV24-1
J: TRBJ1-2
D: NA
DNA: TGTGCCACCAGTGATTACCGGACGGCGAACTATGGCTACACCTTC
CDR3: CATSDYRTANYGYTF

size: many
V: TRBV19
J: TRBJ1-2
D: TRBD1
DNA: TGTGCCAGTGGGACAGGGTACTATGGCTACACCTTC
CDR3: CASGTGYYGYTF

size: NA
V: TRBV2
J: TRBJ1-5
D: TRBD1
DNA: TGTGCCAGCAGGATACAGGGGGTCCATCAGCCCCAGCATTTT
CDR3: CASRIQGVHQPQHF

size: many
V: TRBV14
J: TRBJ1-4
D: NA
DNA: TGTGCCAGCAGCCAGGGGGCTAATGAAAAACTGTTTTTT
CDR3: CASSQGANEKLFF

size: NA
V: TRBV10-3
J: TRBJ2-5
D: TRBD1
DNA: TGTGCCATCAGTGCCCGGGACAGGGACGGGGAGACCCAGTACTTC
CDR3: CAISARDRDGETQYF

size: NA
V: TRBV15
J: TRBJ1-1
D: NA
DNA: TGTGCCACCAGCAGCCGGGACGAGGGGATGAGCACTGAAGCTTTCTTT
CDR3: CATSSRDEGMSTEAFF

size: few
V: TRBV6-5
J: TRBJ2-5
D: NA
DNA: TGTGCCAGCAGTGAAGGGGGCGGGGGCCAAGAGACCCAGTACTTC
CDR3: CASSEGGGGQETQYF

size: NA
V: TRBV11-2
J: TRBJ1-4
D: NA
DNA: TGTGCCAGCAGCTTATCGCCTGTGTGGAAACTGTTTTTT
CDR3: CASSLSPVWKLFF

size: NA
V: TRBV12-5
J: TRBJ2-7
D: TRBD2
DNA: TGTGCTAGTGGTTTGGGGGGACTAGCGGGGCGAGCCTACGAGCAGTACTTC
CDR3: CASGLGGLAGRAYEQYF

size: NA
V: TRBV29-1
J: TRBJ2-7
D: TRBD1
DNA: TGCAGCGTTGAACCTGACAGGGACCACGAGCAGTACTTC
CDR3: CSVEPDRDHEQYF

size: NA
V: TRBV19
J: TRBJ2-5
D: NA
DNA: TGTGCCAGTAGTATAGATCCGGCGTCCCGTACGCAGTACTTC
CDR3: CASSIDPASRTQYF

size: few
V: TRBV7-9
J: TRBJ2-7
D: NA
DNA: TGTGCCAGCAGCAACCCAGGGTTCAACTCCTACGAGCAGTACTTC
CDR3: CASSNPGFNSYEQYF

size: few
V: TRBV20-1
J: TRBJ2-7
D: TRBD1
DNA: TGCAGTGCTGGACCGGGACAGAGCTACGAGCAGTACTTC
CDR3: CSAGPGQSYEQYF

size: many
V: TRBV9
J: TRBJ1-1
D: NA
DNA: TGTGCCAGCGGTCCGACCCAGACCGGGGAAGCTTTCTTT
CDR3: CASGPTQTGEAFF

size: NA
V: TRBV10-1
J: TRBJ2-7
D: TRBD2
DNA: TGCGCCAGCAGTGAGAGCCAGAGCGGGAGTAGCGAGCAGTACTTC
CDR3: CASSESQSGSSEQYF

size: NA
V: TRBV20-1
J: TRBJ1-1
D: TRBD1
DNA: TGCAGTGCTCCCACCGGGACAGGCTGGACTGAAGCTTTCTTT
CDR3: CSAPTGTGWTEAFF

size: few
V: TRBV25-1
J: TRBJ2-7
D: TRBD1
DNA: TGTGCCAGCAGTGGGGGGACAGGGGTTAGGTACGAGCAGTACTTC
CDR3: CASSGGTGVRYEQYF

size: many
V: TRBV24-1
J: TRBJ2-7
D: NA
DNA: TGTGCCACCAGTGACCTTGGAGGGTACGAGCAGTACTTC
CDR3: CATSDLGGYEQYF

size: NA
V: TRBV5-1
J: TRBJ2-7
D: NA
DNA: TGCGCCAGCAGCTTGGCCCCGGAAACCTACGAGCAGTACTTC
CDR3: CASSLAPETYEQYF

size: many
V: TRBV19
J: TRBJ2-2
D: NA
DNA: TGTGCCAGTAGTATCGACCAGGGGTGGGACACCGGGGAGCTGTTTTTT
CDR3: CASSIDQGWDTGELFF

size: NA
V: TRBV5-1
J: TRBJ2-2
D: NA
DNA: TGCGCCAGCAGCTGGTCGACAGGGAACACCGGGGAGCTGTTTTTT
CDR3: CASSWSTGNTGELFF